The 3 T cell receptor beta chains in this list originate from one sample, sequenced in a study of T cells in Graves' hyperthyroidism and ophthalmopathy. RNA transcripts provided the source from which TCR beta CDR3 regions were amplified. HTBI primers were employed in a first-round RT-PCR of the TCR CDR3. TCRdb used MiXCR to reprocess the multiplex PCR reads, holding one entry per CDR3 protein. The sample holds more than 500,000 distinct CDR3 sequences; around 16% are singletons and the top ten take 25% to 30%. The sequenced material came from blood. The receptor set was obtained from a woman aged 25 to 39 with Graves' ophthalmopathy.

The V gene is TRBV12-3 or TRBV12-4, the J gene TRBJ2-2, with D unresolved. The length of the CDR3 is 15 residues. V gave up 1 base and J gave up 5 bases, with 11 bases separating them. The CDR3 DNA follows: TGTGCCAGCAGTTTAGTGGGATTTAGGACCGGGGAGCTGTTTTTT. Translated, it gives CASSLVGFRTGELFF.

This chain uses TRBV25-1 with TRBJ2-7; 8 bases are a match to TRBD2. Germline CDR1 MGHDK, CDR2 SYGVNS. With V trimmed by 4 bases and J by 9 bases, 2 bases remained unmatched. CDR3 length: 11 residues. CDR3 nucleotides: TGTGCCAGCAGTGGAGGGACTAGGCAGTACTTC. As protein: CASSGGTRQYF.

This clonotype was observed a few times. This chain uses TRBV11-2 with TRBJ2-5, with D possibly matching TRBD2 (6 bases). The CDR3 runs to 15 residues. Trimming pared 5 bases from V and 9 bases from J, leaving 22 bases between. Germline values: CDR1 SGHAT, CDR2 FQNNGV. The CDR3 protein is CASSQDRRENAAQYF. The CDR3 nucleotides are TGTGCCAGCAGCCAAGATCGGAGGGAAAATGCGGCCCAGTACTTC.